This T cell receptor (beta chain) was observed in a study of regulatory T cells in long-lasting Graves disease. The wider study: Newly diagnosed Graves' patients had under 3 months of antithyroid drugs.

The time point: newly diagnosed GD, antithyroid drugs for less than 3 months. There was RNA extracted from PBMCs, and the TCR library was made from it. Comment on this clonotype: As the CDR3 is not closed by the conserved phenylalanine or tryptophan, this likely results from a read error.

The CDR3 is 17 amino acids. Per germline, CDR1 SGHDT and CDR2 YYEEEE. Sequencing libraries for TCR beta were prepared with iRepertoire HTBI primers and Arm-PCR of CDR3 regions. TCRdb passed the multiplex PCR reads through MiXCR, listing each CDR3 protein once. The sample includes some 250,000 distinct CDR3 sequences, under 20% of them seen just once. This sample also appeared in a second study, on T cells in Graves' hyperthyroidism and ophthalmopathy. That source reports: With a median lead of approximately 6.4 months before onset, the model predicted ophthalmopathy.

This specimen consisted of peripheral blood mononuclear cells (PBMCs), obtained at new diagnosis, from a patient treated with antithyroid drugs. The source is a woman in her twenties or thirties with Graves disease. The V and J genes are TRBV5-6 and TRBJ1-1, with 12 bases identical to TRBD1. The CDR3 here is CVSSLGQGAWSYTEAFL. CDR3 coding DNA: TGTGTCAGCAGCTTGGGACAGGGGGCATGGTCGTACACTGAAGCTTTCTTG.